This T cell receptor beta chain was retrieved from a study of early T cells in non-severe SARS-CoV-2 infection. Study-level background: The sequenced material was bulk RNA from unsorted whole blood, and its chains were unpaired. Overall study findings and caveats: VDJdb-based matching was biased toward anti-spike CD8 responses and missed private and CD4 specificities.

Individual cDNA molecules received unique molecular identifiers. A single record per CDR3 protein comes from TCRdb applying MiXCR to the 5' RACE reads. This sample has tens of thousands of distinct CDR3 sequences, with 4% to 5% found just once. This clonotype was counted at least ten times. Its antigen is unidentified. This sequence was found in an adult who was a healthcare worker with PCR-confirmed SARS-CoV-2 infection or an uninfected control (not recorded which). Sequencing was performed on whole blood.

The CDR3 spells CASSDRATNQPQHF. For the CDR3, the DNA is TGTGCCAGCAGTGACAGGGCTACCAATCAGCCCCAGCATTTT. The chain uses TRBV2 and TRBJ1-5; the D gene is possibly TRBD1 (5 bases). CDR3 length: 14 residues. Germline V CDR1 and CDR2: SNHLY, FYNNEI. V was pared by 3 bases and J by 3 bases, with 9 bases between.